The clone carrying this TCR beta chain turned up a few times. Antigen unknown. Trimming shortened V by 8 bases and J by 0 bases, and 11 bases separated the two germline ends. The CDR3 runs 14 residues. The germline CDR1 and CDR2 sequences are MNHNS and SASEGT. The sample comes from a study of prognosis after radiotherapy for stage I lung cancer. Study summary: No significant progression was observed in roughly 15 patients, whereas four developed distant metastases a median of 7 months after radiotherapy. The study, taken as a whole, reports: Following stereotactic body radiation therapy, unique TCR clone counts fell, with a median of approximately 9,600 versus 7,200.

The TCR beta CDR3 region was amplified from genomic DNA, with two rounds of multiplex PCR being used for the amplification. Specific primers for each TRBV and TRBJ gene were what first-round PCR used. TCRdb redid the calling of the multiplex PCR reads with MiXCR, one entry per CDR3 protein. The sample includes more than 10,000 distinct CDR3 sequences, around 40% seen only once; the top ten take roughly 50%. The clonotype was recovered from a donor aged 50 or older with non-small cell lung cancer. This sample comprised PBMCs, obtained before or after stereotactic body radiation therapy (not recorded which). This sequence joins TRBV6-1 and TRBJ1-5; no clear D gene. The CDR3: CASDLDNSNQPQHF. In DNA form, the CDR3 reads TGTGCCAGCGATCTGGATAATAGCAATCAGCCCCAGCATTTT.